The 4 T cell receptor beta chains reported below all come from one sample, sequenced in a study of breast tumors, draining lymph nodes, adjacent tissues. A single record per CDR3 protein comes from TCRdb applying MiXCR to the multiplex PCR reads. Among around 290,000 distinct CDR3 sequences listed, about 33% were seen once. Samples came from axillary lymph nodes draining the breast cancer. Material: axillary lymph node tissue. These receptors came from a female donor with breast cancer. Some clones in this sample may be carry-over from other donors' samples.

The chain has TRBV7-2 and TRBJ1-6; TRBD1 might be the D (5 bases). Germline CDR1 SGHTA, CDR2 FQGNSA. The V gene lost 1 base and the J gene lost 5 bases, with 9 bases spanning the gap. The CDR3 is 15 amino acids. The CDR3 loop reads CASSLGDAHNSPLHF. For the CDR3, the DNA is TGTGCCAGCAGCTTAGGGGACGCCCATAATTCACCCCTCCACTTT. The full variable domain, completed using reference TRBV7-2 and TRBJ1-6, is GAGVSQSPSNKVTEKGKDVELRCDPISGHTALYWYRQSLGQGLEFLIYFQGNSAPDKSGLPSDRFSAERTGGSVSTLTIQRTQQEDSAVYLCASSLGDAHNSPLHFGNGTRLTVT.

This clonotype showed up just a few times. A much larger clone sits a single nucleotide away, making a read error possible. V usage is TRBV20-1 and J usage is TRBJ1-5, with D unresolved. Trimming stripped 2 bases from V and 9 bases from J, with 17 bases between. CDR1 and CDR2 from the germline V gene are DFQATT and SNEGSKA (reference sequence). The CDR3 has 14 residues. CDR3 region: CSARSGFNDPPQHF. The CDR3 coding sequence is TGCAGTGCTAGATCTGGGTTTAATGACCCGCCCCAGCATTTT.

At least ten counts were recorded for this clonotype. CDR3 nucleotides: TGTGCCAGCGTTGAGTCAGGGGGAGAGTCCTACAATGAGCAGTTCTTC. Translation gives CASVESGGESYNEQFF. The genes are TRBV12-3 or TRBV12-4 and TRBJ2-1, with TRBD1 matching over 7 bases. The CDR3 is made up of 16 amino acids. Trimming took 8 bases from V and 1 from J; bases not matched to a gene: 11.

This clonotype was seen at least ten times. CDR3 in DNA: TGCAGTGCTTCTCTAGCGGGAGGGCTGAGAGAGACCCAGTACTTC. Residues: CSASLAGGLRETQYF. The rearrangement links TRBV20-1 to TRBJ2-5; 12 nucleotides line up with TRBD2. Germline V gene sequence: CDR1 DFQATT, CDR2 SNEGSKA (reference sequence). V lost 5 bases and J lost 4; bases outside the gene matches: 8. The CDR3 has 15 residues.